The next 26 T cell receptor beta chains were all read from a single sample in a study of OX40 agonist ivuxolimab in advanced cancers. Clones were read by immunoSEQ multiplex PCR, and TCRdb kept only the in-frame ones, dropping some. The sample has roughly 100,000 clones; 85% to 90% are singletons. Specimen: CD4+ or CD8+ T cells sorted from blood, collected in a trial of the OX40 agonist ivuxolimab. Receptors originate from an adult with an advanced solid tumor such as melanoma, head and neck, liver or kidney cancer.

The gene calls are TRBV5-6 and TRBJ1-5, with D possibly TRBD1 on 6 matching bases. Germline CDR1 and CDR2: SGHDT and YYEEEE. The CDR3 totals 16 residues. The V and J ends lost 2 bases and 0 bases respectively, with 12 bases between them. CDR3 sequence reads: CASSFGTQVSNQPQHF. The CDR3 DNA is TGTGCCAGCAGCTTTGGGACACAGGTTAGCAATCAGCCCCAGCATTTT.

The chain couples TRBV25-1 to TRBJ1-1, with D unclear. V lost 1 base and J 4 bases, leaving 13 bases between the germline ends. This CDR3 comprises 15 residues. Looked up from germline, CDR1 is MGHDK and CDR2 is SYGVNS. The CDR3 reads CASSESRLLRTEAFF. The CDR3 DNA reads as TGTGCCAGCAGTGAATCACGACTATTACGCACTGAAGCTTTCTTT.

This clone has a single count. The V and J genes are TRBV28 and TRBJ1-4; D is unclear. CDR1 and CDR2 (germline): MDHEN, SYDVKM. V lost 5 bases to trimming and J lost 8 bases, with 15 bases between them. CDR3 size: 14 residues. The chain's CDR3 is CASSLPTFTEKLFF. DNA of the CDR3: TGTGCCAGCAGTCTCCCAACCTTTACAGAAAAACTGTTTTTT.

Written as DNA, the CDR3 is TGCAGCGTTGAGAGTAGCGGGGGGGGTTCAGATACGCAGTATTTT. It encodes CSVESSGGGSDTQYF. J is TRBJ2-3 and V is TRBV29-1, with 11 bases identical to TRBD2. J gave up 4 bases and V 3 bases, and 6 bases lay outside the gene matches. The germline V gene has CDR1 SQVTM and CDR2 ANQGSEA. The CDR3 has 15 amino acids.

The rearrangement uses TRBV28 and TRBJ1-6; TRBD1 is a possible D gene (6 bases). Trimming stripped 8 bases from V and 13 bases from J, with 18 bases between. Looked up from germline, CDR1 is MDHEN and CDR2 is SYDVKM. This CDR3 is built from 13 residues. The CDR3 loop reads CASLRTVRSPLHF. The CDR3 bases are TGTGCCAGCCTGAGGACAGTAAGATCGCCCCTCCACTTT.

The gene calls are TRBV7-2 and TRBJ1-6; D gene uncertain. The germline CDR1 and CDR2 sequences are SGHTA and FQGNSA. CDR3 length equals 16 residues. The V gene lost 4 bases and the J gene lost 6 bases, with 16 bases spanning the gap. This CDR3 is CASSYQSGIGNSPLHF. DNA of the CDR3: TGTGCCAGCAGCTACCAGTCGGGAATTGGTAATTCACCCCTCCACTTT.

The genes are TRBV25-1 and TRBJ1-1; D gene ambiguous. Germline loops: CDR1 MGHDK, CDR2 SYGVNS. The V and J ends lost 6 bases and 1 base respectively, with 6 bases between them. This CDR3 comprises 12 residues. The CDR3 sequence: CASSQANTEAFF. The CDR3 bases are TGTGCCAGCAGCCAAGCGAACACTGAAGCTTTCTTT.

The V call is TRBV28, the J call TRBJ1-5, with D maybe TRBD1 (6 bases). Germline assignment: CDR1 MDHEN and CDR2 SYDVKM. This CDR3 has 14 residues. The V gene lost 3 bases and the J gene lost 6 bases, with 12 bases spanning the gap. CDR3 sequence reads: CASSLSGEGQPQHF. CDR3 DNA sequence: TGTGCCAGCAGTTTGTCAGGGGAAGGTCAGCCCCAGCATTTT.

V and J are TRBV7-2 and TRBJ1-1, with D possibly TRBD1 on 5 matching bases. CDR1 and CDR2 from the germline V gene are SGHTA and FQGNSA. This CDR3 contains 15 residues. V lost 1 base to trimming and J lost 4 bases, with 13 bases between them. CDR3 sequence: CASSLEAGGGTEAFF. As DNA, the CDR3 is TGTGCCAGCAGCTTAGAAGCGGGGGGAGGCACTGAAGCTTTCTTT.

The CDR3 loop reads CASSLLGTGLSPLHF. The CDR3 bases are TGTGCCAGCAGCCTGCTCGGGACAGGGTTGTCACCCCTCCACTTT. The chain is built from TRBV9 and TRBJ1-6; 9 nucleotides agree with TRBD1. V lost 4 bases, J lost 10 bases, and 9 bases stayed unmatched. Per the germline V gene, CDR1 is SGDLS and CDR2 is YYNGEE. This CDR3 spans 15 amino acids.

The V gene is TRBV4-1, the J gene TRBJ2-7; D is tentatively TRBD1 or TRBD2 (5 bases each). V lost 10 bases and J lost 5, with 21 bases in between. CDR3 length: 14 amino acids. CDR1 MGHRA and CDR2 YSYEKL come from the germline V gene. CDR3 sequence reads: CAINQIWGTHEQYF. The CDR3 DNA reads as TGCGCCATCAACCAGATCTGGGGGACCCACGAGCAGTACTTC.

The chain combines TRBV5-1 with TRBJ1-2; D gene unclear. The CDR3 sequence is 13 residues long. Germline CDR1 SGHRS, CDR2 YFSETQ. Trimming removed 0 bases at V and 8 bases at J, with 11 bases between. The CDR3 DNA follows: TGCGCCAGCAGCTTGGGCCCGGGCCGGGGCTACACCTTC. This codes for CASSLGPGRGYTF.

The V gene is TRBV11-2, the J gene TRBJ1-3; a weak D match, TRBD1 (6 bases). Germline CDR1 SGHAT, CDR2 FQNNGV. V was cut by 0 bases and J by 3 bases, with 18 bases left in between. This CDR3 region has 18 residues. The CDR3 is CASSLDPLGAGDGNTIYF. DNA of the CDR3: TGTGCCAGCAGCTTAGATCCCCTAGGAGCAGGGGATGGAAACACCATATATTTT.

This chain connects TRBV6-5 to TRBJ1-2, with D uncertain. Germline CDR1 MNHEY, CDR2 SVGAGI. V lost 0 bases and J 5 bases, leaving 10 bases between the germline ends. There are 14 residues in the CDR3. CDR3 nucleotide sequence: TGTGCCAGCAGTTACTCGACATTGGGTTATGGCTACACCTTC. This codes for CASSYSTLGYGYTF.

The chain couples TRBV18 to TRBJ2-7, with D uncertain. The germline gives CDR1 KGHSH, CDR2 LQKENI. The ends were cut back, 3 bases at V and 2 bases at J, with 11 bases in the middle. The CDR3 is 14 amino acids. The CDR3 nucleotides read TGTGCCAGCTCACCGTCGGTCCCCCCCTACGAGCAGTACTTC. Its protein product is CASSPSVPPYEQYF. Full variable domain (missing parts from reference TRBV18 and TRBJ2-7): NAGVMQNPRHLVRRRGQEARLRCSPMKGHSHVYWYRQLPEEGLKFMVYLQKENIIDESGMPKERFSAEFPKEGPSILRIQQVVRGDSAAYFCASSPSVPPYEQYFGPGTRLTVT.

This chain links TRBV7-2 with TRBJ1-4, with D possibly being TRBD1 (5 bases). The CDR3 contains 13 residues. V was clipped by 3 bases and J by 8 bases, with 10 bases between them. Germline V gene lookup returns CDR1 SGHTA and CDR2 FQGNSA. The CDR3 is CASSFQGGEKLFF. DNA of the CDR3: TGTGCCAGCAGCTTCCAGGGTGGGGAAAAACTGTTTTTT.

The chain uses TRBV19 and TRBJ1-4; no reliable D call. V was clipped by 4 bases and J by 2 bases, with 11 bases between them. In germline, CDR1 is LNHDA, CDR2 SQIVND (reference sequence). This CDR3 spans 15 amino acids. The CDR3 DNA sequence: TGTGCCAGTAGTACACAAGGAACGACTAATGAAAAACTGTTTTTT. This translates into CASSTQGTTNEKLFF.

This sequence joins TRBV28 and TRBJ2-1; tentatively, D is TRBD1 (5 bases). The V gene lost 11 bases and the J gene lost 7 bases, with 18 bases spanning the gap. Germline V gene lookup returns CDR1 MDHEN and CDR2 SYDVKM. This CDR3 is 13 amino acids long. The CDR3 DNA is TGTGCCGGTGGGGCCGCGGTTGGGAATGAGCAGTTCTTC. Amino acids: CAGGAAVGNEQFF.

The chain has TRBV18 and TRBJ1-1; no reliable D call. Germline CDR1 is KGHSH and CDR2 is LQKENI. This CDR3 spans 16 amino acids. Trimming left V 3 bases short and J 0 bases short, with 14 bases between. The CDR3 spells CASSPQGGNVNTEAFF. CDR3 coding DNA: TGTGCCAGCTCACCCCAAGGCGGGAATGTGAACACTGAAGCTTTCTTT.

The chain combines TRBV7-2 with TRBJ1-2; D is undetermined. CDR3 length: 13 residues. Trimming shortened V by 1 base and J by 5 bases, and 8 bases separated the two germline ends. CDR1 and CDR2 (germline): SGHTA, FQGNSA. In DNA form, the CDR3 reads TGTGCCAGCAGCTTAGGGTTTATTTATGGCTACACCTTC. Residues: CASSLGFIYGYTF.

The chain is built from TRBV6-6 and TRBJ2-3; 7 bases are a match to TRBD2. The CDR3 contains 16 residues. Germline values: CDR1 MNHNY, CDR2 SVGAGI (reference sequence). V gave up 6 bases and J gave up 0 bases; unmatched junction bases: 9. The CDR3 region is CASSRKRGISTDTQYF. The CDR3 nucleotides are TGTGCCAGCAGCCGCAAGCGGGGAATAAGCACAGATACGCAGTATTTT.

This chain joins TRBV5-1 and TRBJ2-7; unclear D gene. Germline-derived CDR1 and CDR2 are SGHRS and YFSETQ. The CDR3 loop spans 14 amino acids. The V end was cut by 0 bases, the J end by 3 bases, with 10 bases between. As DNA, the CDR3 is TGCGCCAGCAGCTTGGGCAGATTGGGCTACGAGCAGTACTTC. Amino acids: CASSLGRLGYEQYF.

This chain uses TRBV7-2 with TRBJ2-7, with 12 bases lining up with TRBD2. The CDR3 spans 15 residues. The ends lost 4 bases at V and 0 bases at J; junction bases unmatched: 1. Germline loops: CDR1 SGHTA, CDR2 FQGNSA. The CDR3 DNA is TGTGCCAGCAGCTGGACTAGCGGGGCCTCCTACGAGCAGTACTTC. This codes for CASSWTSGASYEQYF.

The chain joins TRBV28 to TRBJ2-3; either TRBD1 or TRBD2 may supply D (7 bases each). This CDR3 is built from 14 residues. V shed 8 bases and J shed 1 base, with 13 bases lying between them. The germline CDR1 and CDR2 sequences are MDHEN and SYDVKM. CDR3 DNA: TGTGCCAGCTCGGGAGGACAGGGCACAGATACGCAGTATTTT. Encoded protein: CASSGGQGTDTQYF.

The chain recombines TRBV7-2 with TRBJ1-6; 10 bases agree with TRBD1. CDR3 size: 15 residues. CDR1 is SGHTA and CDR2 is FQGNSA in the germline V gene. With 2 bases clipped from V and 10 bases from J, the junction kept 5 bases outside the gene matches. Written as DNA, the CDR3 is TGTGCCAGCAGCTTACCGGGACAGGGGCGATCACCCCTCCACTTT. It codes for CASSLPGQGRSPLHF.

V and J are TRBV7-6 and TRBJ1-1, with 8 bases identical to TRBD1. Trimming at V came to 5 bases and at J to 11 bases, leaving 13 bases not matched to a gene. CDR3 length: 14 amino acids. Germline CDR1 SGHVS, CDR2 FNYEAQ. CDR3 DNA: TGTGCCAGCAGCCTGGGACAGGATGTCCGGTCGGCTTTCTTT. It codes for CASSLGQDVRSAFF.